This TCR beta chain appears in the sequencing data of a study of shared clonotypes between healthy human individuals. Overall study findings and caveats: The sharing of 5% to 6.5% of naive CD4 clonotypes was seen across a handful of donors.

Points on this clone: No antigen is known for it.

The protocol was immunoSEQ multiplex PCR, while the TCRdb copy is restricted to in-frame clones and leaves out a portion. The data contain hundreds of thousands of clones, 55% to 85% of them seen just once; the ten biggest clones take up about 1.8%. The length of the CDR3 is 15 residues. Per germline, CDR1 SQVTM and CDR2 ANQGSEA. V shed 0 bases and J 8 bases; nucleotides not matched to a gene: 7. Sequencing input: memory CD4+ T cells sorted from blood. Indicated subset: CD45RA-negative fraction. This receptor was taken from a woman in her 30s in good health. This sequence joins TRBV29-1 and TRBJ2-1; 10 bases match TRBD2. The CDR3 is CSVEDLQLAGDEQFF. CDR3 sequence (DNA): TGCAGCGTTGAAGACCTCCAGCTAGCGGGAGATGAGCAGTTCTTC.